These 7 T cell receptor beta chains were sequenced from one sample in a study of PD-1 blockade in classical Hodgkin lymphoma. Method: immunoSEQ multiplex PCR; TCRdb's copy keeps in-frame clones and lacks some. This table has approximately 17,000 clones, over 80% appearing once. Every patient had relapsed following autologous stem cell transplantation, and cohorts differed in brentuximab vedotin exposure. Sequences were derived from peripheral blood mononuclear cells (PBMCs), sampled at baseline. The receptors derive from a human donor with classical Hodgkin lymphoma.

The J gene is TRBJ2-3, the V gene TRBV7-2; D is perhaps TRBD1 (6 bases). This CDR3 is 17 amino acids long. CDR1 is SGHTA and CDR2 is FQGNSA in the germline V gene. Trimming cost V 5 bases and J 2 bases, with 20 bases left between them. The CDR3 nucleotides read TGTGCCAGCAGCCTCGCCGCAGGGGCGCTGATCACAGATACGCAGTATTTT. This codes for CASSLAAGALITDTQYF. Based on the CDR3 plus reference TRBV7-2 and TRBJ2-3, the full variable domain is GAGVSQSPSNKVTEKGKDVELRCDPISGHTALYWYRQSLGQGLEFLIYFQGNSAPDKSGLPSDRFSAERTGGSVSTLTIQRTQQEDSAVYLCASSLAAGALITDTQYFGPGTRLTVL.

The chain recombines TRBV5-5 with TRBJ1-1, with TRBD1 matching over 7 bases. Per germline, CDR1 SGHKS and CDR2 YYEKEE (reference sequence). With V trimmed by 4 bases and J by 1 base, 10 bases remained unmatched. The CDR3 runs 16 residues. CDR3 nucleotide sequence: TGTGCCAGCAGCCCCGGCGGGGGACAGTCGAACACTGAAGCTTTCTTT. Translating gives CASSPGGGQSNTEAFF.

This clone was recorded a few times. The chain combines TRBV9 with TRBJ1-1, with D hard to call. Trimming shortened V by 7 bases and J by 2 bases, and 9 bases separated the two germline ends. CDR1 and CDR2 (germline): SGDLS, YYNGEE. The CDR3 covers 12 residues. CDR3 bases: TGTGCCAGCGGAGTGGATAACACTGAAGCTTTCTTT. Translation gives CASGVDNTEAFF.

The genes are TRBV6-1 and TRBJ2-1, with 11 bases matching TRBD2. With 2 bases clipped from V and 5 bases from J, the junction kept 2 bases outside the gene matches. CDR1 and CDR2 (germline): MNHNS, SASEGT. The CDR3 runs to 15 residues. The CDR3 DNA is TGTGCCAGCAGTGAATTGACTAGCGGGAACAATGAGCAGTTCTTC. Amino acid sequence: CASSELTSGNNEQFF.

The chain recombines TRBV2 with TRBJ2-3, with D unresolved. The V gene's germline CDR1 is SNHLY and CDR2 FYNNEI. Trimming took 6 bases from V and 0 from J, leaving 10 bases between them. This CDR3 is 14 amino acids long. The CDR3 here is CASSGQSSTDTQYF. The DNA for the CDR3 is TGTGCCAGCAGCGGTCAATCTAGCACAGATACGCAGTATTTT. The full variable domain, with the rest looked up from reference TRBV2 and TRBJ2-3, is EPEVTQTPSHQVTQMGQEVILRCVPISNHLYFYWYRQILGQKVEFLVSFYNNEISEKSEIFDDQFSVERPDGSNFTLKIRSTKLEDSAMYFCASSGQSSTDTQYFGPGTRLTVL.

The chain couples TRBV30 to TRBJ1-2, with a possible D match to TRBD1 (6 bases). Germline V CDR1 and CDR2: GTSNPN, SVGIG (reference sequence). CDR3 size: 13 residues. V shed 5 bases and J shed 6 bases, with 16 bases lying between them. The CDR3 loop reads CAWEETGFNGYTF. In DNA form, the CDR3 reads TGTGCCTGGGAGGAAACAGGGTTCAATGGCTACACCTTC.

This rearrangement joins TRBV11-2 to TRBJ2-3; D ambiguous. V dropped 2 bases and J dropped 0 bases, with 3 bases sitting between them. The CDR3 extends over 13 amino acids. CDR1 and CDR2 from the germline V gene are SGHAT and FQNNGV. CDR3 sequence: CASSLSSTDTQYF. DNA of the CDR3: TGTGCCAGCAGCTTATCGAGCACAGATACGCAGTATTTT. Drawing the rest from reference TRBV11-2 and TRBJ2-3, the complete variable domain is EAGVAQSPRYKIIEKRQSVAFWCNPISGHATLYWYQQILGQGPKLLIQFQNNGVVDDSQLPKDRFSAERLKGVDSTLKIQPAKLEDSAVYLCASSLSSTDTQYFGPGTRLTVL.